Listed here is a single T cell receptor (beta chain). These data belong to a study of blood T cell repertoires in COVID-19. Study-wide context: T cells, B-cell-depleted T cells, or PBMCs provided the cDNA or gDNA that served as material.

Trimming stripped 6 bases from V and 5 bases from J, with 13 bases between. CDR3 length: 14 amino acids. In germline, CDR1 is MNHEY, CDR2 SMNVEV (reference sequence). Sequencing was performed with immunoSEQ multiplex PCR; in TCRdb, only in-frame clones are kept and a portion is missing. This repertoire shows some 140,000 clones, 79% found once; its top ten account for approximately 3.6%. Sequencing was performed on peripheral blood. The chain joins TRBV27 to TRBJ1-4; D possibly corresponds to TRBD1 (6 bases). The receptor was isolated from a man between 60 and 75 years old with acute or convalescent COVID-19. CDR3 in DNA: TGTGCCAGCAGCCCACAGGGCATGAATGAAAAACTGTTTTTT. This encodes CASSPQGMNEKLFF.